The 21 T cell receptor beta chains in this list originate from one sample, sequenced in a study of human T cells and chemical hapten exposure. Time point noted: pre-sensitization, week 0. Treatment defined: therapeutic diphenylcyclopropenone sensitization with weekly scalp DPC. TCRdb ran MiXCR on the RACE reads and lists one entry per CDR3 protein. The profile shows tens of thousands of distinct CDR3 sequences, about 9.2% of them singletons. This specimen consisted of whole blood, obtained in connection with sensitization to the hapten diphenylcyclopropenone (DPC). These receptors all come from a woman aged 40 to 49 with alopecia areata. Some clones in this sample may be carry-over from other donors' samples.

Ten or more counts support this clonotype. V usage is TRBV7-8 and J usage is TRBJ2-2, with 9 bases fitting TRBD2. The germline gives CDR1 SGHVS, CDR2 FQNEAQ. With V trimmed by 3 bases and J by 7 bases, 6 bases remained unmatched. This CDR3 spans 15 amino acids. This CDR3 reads CASSFQRGEIGELFF. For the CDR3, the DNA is TGTGCCAGCAGCTTCCAGCGGGGGGAAATCGGGGAGCTGTTTTTT.

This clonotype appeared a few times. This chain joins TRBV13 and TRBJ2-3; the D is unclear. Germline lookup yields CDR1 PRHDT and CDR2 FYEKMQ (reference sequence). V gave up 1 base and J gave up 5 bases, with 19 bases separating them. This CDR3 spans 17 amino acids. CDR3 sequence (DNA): TGTGCCAGCAGCTTAGTCAGGTCTTCAGTGGGCTTAGATACGCAGTATTTT. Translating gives CASSLVRSSVGLDTQYF.

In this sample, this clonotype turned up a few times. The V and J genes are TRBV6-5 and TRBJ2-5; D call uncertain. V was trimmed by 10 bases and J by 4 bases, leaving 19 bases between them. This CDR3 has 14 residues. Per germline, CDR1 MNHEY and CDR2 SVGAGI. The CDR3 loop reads CATGDIDSTETQYF. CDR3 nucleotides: TGTGCCACAGGAGATATAGATAGCACAGAGACCCAGTACTTC.

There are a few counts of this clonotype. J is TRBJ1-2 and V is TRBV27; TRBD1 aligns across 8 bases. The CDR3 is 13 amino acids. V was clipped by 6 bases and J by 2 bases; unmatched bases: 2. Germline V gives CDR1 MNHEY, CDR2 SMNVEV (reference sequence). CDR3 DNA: TGTGCCAGCAGCAGGGGGCGAAACTATGGCTACACCTTC. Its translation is CASSRGRNYGYTF.

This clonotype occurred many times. The CDR3 here is CSARSGAQTLNTQYF. DNA for the CDR3: TGCAGTGCTAGAAGTGGGGCCCAAACATTGAATACGCAGTATTTT. The chain combines TRBV20-1 with TRBJ2-3; D is perhaps TRBD1 (5 bases). Per the germline V gene, CDR1 is DFQATT and CDR2 is SNEGSKA (reference sequence). The V gene lost 2 bases and the J gene lost 7 bases, with 19 bases spanning the gap. The CDR3 extends over 15 amino acids.

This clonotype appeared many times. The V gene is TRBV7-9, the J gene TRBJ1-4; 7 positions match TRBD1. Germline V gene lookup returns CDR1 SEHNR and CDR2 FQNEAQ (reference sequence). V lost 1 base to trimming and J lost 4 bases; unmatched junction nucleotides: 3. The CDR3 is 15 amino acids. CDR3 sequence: CASSLGGQFNEKLFF. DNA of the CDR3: TGTGCCAGCAGCTTAGGGGGACAGTTTAATGAAAAACTGTTTTTT.

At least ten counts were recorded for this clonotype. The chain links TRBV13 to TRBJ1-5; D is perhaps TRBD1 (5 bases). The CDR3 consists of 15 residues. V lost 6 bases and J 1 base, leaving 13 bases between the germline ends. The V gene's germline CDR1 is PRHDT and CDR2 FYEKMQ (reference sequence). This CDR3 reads CASRLPGMSNQPQHF. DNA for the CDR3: TGTGCCAGCAGGCTACCAGGGATGAGCAATCAGCCCCAGCATTTT.

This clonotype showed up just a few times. The CDR3, as DNA: TGCGCCAGCAGCCCCTCCTGGGGCAGGGCGAGTTCAGATACGCAGTATTTT. Translation gives CASSPSWGRASSDTQYF. The chain couples TRBV5-1 to TRBJ2-3, with D perhaps matching TRBD1 (5 bases). V dropped 4 bases and J dropped 4 bases, with 22 bases sitting between them. The germline CDR1 and CDR2 sequences are SGHRS and YFSETQ. The CDR3 runs to 17 residues.

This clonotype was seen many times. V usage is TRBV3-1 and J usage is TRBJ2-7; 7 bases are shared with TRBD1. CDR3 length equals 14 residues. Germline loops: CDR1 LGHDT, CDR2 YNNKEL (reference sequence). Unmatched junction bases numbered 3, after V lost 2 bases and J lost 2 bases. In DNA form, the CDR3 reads TGTGCCAGCAGCCAATGGGACAGACCCTACGAGCAGTACTTC. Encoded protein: CASSQWDRPYEQYF.

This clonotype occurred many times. The CDR3 here is CSARVGETQYF. Written as DNA, the CDR3 is TGCAGTGCTAGAGTTGGTGAGACCCAGTACTTC. The chain joins TRBV20-1 to TRBJ2-5, with D uncertain. This CDR3 has 11 residues. Looked up from germline, CDR1 is DFQATT and CDR2 is SNEGSKA (reference sequence). The V gene lost 1 base and the J gene lost 5 bases, with 5 bases spanning the gap.

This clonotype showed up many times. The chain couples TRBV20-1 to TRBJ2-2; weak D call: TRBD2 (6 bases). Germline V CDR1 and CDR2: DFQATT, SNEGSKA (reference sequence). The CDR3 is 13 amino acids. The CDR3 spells CSAPREHTGELFF. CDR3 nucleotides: TGCAGCGCCCCCCGGGAGCACACCGGGGAGCTGTTTTTT.

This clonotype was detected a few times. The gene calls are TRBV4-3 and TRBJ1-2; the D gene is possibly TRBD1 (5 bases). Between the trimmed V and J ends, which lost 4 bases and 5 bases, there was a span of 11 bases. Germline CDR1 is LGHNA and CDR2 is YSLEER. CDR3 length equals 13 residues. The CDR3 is CASSPRGVYGYTF. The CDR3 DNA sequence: TGCGCCAGCAGCCCGCGAGGGGTTTATGGCTACACCTTC.

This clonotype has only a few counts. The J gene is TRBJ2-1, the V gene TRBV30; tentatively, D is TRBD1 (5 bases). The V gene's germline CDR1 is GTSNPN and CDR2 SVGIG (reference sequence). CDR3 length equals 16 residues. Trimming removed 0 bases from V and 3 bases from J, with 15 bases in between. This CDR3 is CAWSVGRRQGYNEQFF. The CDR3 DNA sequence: TGTGCCTGGAGTGTAGGGCGTAGGCAGGGCTACAATGAGCAGTTCTTC.

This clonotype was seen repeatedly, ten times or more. As DNA, the CDR3 is TGCGCCAGCAGCCAAACCCCGACAGACTCTGGGGCCAACGTCCTGACTTTC. This sequence encodes CASSQTPTDSGANVLTF. The rearrangement joins TRBV4-1 to TRBJ2-6, with D possibly matching TRBD1 (5 bases). There are 17 residues in the CDR3. V was trimmed by 2 bases and J by 0 bases, leaving 11 bases between them. The V gene's germline CDR1 is MGHRA and CDR2 YSYEKL.

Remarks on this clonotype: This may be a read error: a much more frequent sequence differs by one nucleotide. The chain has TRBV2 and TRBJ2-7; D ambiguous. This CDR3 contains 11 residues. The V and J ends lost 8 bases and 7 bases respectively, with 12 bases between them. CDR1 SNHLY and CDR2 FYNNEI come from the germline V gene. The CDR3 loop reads CASAQAREQYF. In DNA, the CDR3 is TGTGCCAGCGCCCAGGCGAGGGAGCAGTACTTC.

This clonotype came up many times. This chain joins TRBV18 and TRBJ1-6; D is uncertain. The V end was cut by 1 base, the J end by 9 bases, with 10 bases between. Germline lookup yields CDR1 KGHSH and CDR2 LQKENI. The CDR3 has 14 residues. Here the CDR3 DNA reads TGTGCCAGCTCACCACGAGGGTTGACTTCACCCCTCCACTTT. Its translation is CASSPRGLTSPLHF.

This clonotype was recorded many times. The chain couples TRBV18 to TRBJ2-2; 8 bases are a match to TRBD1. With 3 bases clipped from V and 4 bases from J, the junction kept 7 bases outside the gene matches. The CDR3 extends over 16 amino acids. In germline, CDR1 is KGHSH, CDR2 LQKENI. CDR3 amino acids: CASSPLGQGTTGELFF. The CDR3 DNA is TGTGCCAGCTCACCCCTCGGACAGGGCACCACCGGGGAGCTGTTTTTT.

CDR3 sequence reads: CAISGWTRGDTQYF. CDR3 in DNA: TGTGCCATCAGTGGATGGACTAGGGGAGATACGCAGTATTTT. The chain joins TRBV10-3 to TRBJ2-3; 7 bases map to TRBD2. Trimming removed 4 bases from V and 5 bases from J; junction bases left unmatched: 6. Per germline, CDR1 ENHRY and CDR2 SYGVKD. The CDR3 has 14 amino acids.

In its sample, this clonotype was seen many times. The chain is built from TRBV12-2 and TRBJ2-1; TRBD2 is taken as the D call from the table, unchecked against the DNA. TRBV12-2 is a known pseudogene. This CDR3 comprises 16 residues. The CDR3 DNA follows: TGTGCAAGTCGCCCGACTAGCGGGGGCTACTACAATGAGCAGTTCTTC. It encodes CASRPTSGGYYNEQFF.

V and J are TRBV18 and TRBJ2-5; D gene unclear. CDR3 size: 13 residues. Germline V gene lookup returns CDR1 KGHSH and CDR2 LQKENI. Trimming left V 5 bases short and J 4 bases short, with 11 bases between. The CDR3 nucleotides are TGTGCCAGCTCAATCTACCTCCGAGAGACCCAGTACTTC. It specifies CASSIYLRETQYF.

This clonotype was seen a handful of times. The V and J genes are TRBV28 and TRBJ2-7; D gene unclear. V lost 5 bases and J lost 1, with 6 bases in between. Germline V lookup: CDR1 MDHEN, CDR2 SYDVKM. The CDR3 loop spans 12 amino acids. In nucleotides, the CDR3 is TGTGCCAGCAGTCCCCCTTCCTACGAGCAGTACTTC. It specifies CASSPPSYEQYF.